The 20 T cell receptor beta chains below come from one sample, sequenced in a study of beta chain features in type 1 diabetes. All of the isolated RNA was reverse transcribed, so expressed TCRB transcripts were sequenced. Here immunoSEQ multiplex PCR was the method, and the copy in TCRdb shows in-frame clones only, minus some. The sample lists some 150,000 clones, about 9.7% occurring once. The sequencing sample was made of central memory CD4+ T cells from blood. The receptors stem from a woman aged 40 to 49 in good health.

The rearrangement joins TRBV5-1 to TRBJ1-2; 8 positions agree with TRBD1. Germline assignment: CDR1 SGHRS and CDR2 YFSETQ. The V gene end was trimmed by 4 bases and the J gene end by 4 bases; junction bases not matched to a gene: 3. The CDR3 consists of 13 residues. The CDR3 spells CASSPGQVYGYTF. The CDR3 DNA follows: TGCGCCAGCAGCCCGGGACAGGTCTATGGCTACACCTTC.

This clone was seen a handful of times. Here the CDR3 reads CASRRIEGVKTEAFF. The CDR3 DNA follows: TGTGCCAGCAGGCGTATAGAAGGGGTAAAAACTGAAGCTTTCTTT. J is TRBJ1-1 and V is TRBV6-5, with D tentatively TRBD1 (5 bases). This CDR3 has 15 amino acids. The V and J ends lost 6 bases and 5 bases respectively, with 19 bases between them. Per germline, CDR1 MNHEY and CDR2 SVGAGI.

This chain joins TRBV7-9 and TRBJ2-3, with TRBD2 matching over 7 bases. V lost 4 bases to trimming and J lost 4 bases; unmatched junction nucleotides: 11. The CDR3 runs to 16 residues. Looked up from germline, CDR1 is SEHNR and CDR2 is FQNEAQ (reference sequence). The CDR3 here is CASSSNPGGRPDTQYF. CDR3 bases: TGTGCCAGCAGCTCAAATCCCGGGGGGAGGCCAGATACGCAGTATTTT.

This clone was found a few times. The genes are TRBV7-6 and TRBJ1-6, with TRBD1 matching 8 bases. The V segment lost 8 bases and the J segment 7 bases; nucleotides outside the gene matches: 4. The CDR3 spans 13 residues. The germline V gene has CDR1 SGHVS and CDR2 FNYEAQ. The CDR3 region is CASAGTGNSPLHF. CDR3 nucleotide sequence: TGTGCCAGCGCTGGGACAGGAAATTCACCCCTCCACTTT.

The chain links TRBV13 to TRBJ2-5, with 13 bases aligning to TRBD2. Germline CDR1 PRHDT, CDR2 FYEKMQ (reference sequence). Germline trimming cut 4 bases from V and 2 bases from J; bases unmatched to any gene: 10. This CDR3 region has 18 residues. CDR3 protein: CASSYRPLLAGGQETQYF. In nucleotides, the CDR3 is TGTGCCAGCAGCTATCGTCCCTTACTAGCGGGGGGGCAAGAGACCCAGTACTTC.

The chain couples TRBV9 to TRBJ2-3; the D is unclear. CDR1 is SGDLS and CDR2 is YYNGEE in the germline V gene. The CDR3 is 14 amino acids. V was shortened by 2 bases and J by 2 bases, with 9 bases between the two germline ends. The CDR3, as DNA: TGTGCCAGCAGCGTCGGTGCGGTCACAGATACGCAGTATTTT. It specifies CASSVGAVTDTQYF.

This clone was seen more than once but under ten times. V is TRBV18 and J is TRBJ2-1, with D perhaps TRBD1 (6 bases). V was shortened by 6 bases and J by 0 bases, with 18 bases between the two germline ends. The CDR3 loop spans 17 amino acids. CDR1 is KGHSH and CDR2 is LQKENI in the germline V gene. DNA for the CDR3: TGTGCCAGCTCCCCCCGGGCAGGGGCGAGCTCCTACAATGAGCAGTTCTTC. Its translation: CASSPRAGASSYNEQFF.

This chain uses TRBV6-5 with TRBJ2-7; 7 nucleotides agree with TRBD1. This CDR3 has 15 amino acids. CDR1 is MNHEY, CDR2 SVGAGI, per germline. Trimming removed 3 bases from V and 0 bases from J; junction bases left unmatched: 5. The CDR3 spells CASSYSDRLSYEQYF. CDR3 nucleotides: TGTGCCAGCAGTTATTCGGACAGGCTCTCCTACGAGCAGTACTTC.

This clone was seen a handful of times. V and J are TRBV7-9 and TRBJ1-6; 9 nucleotides align to TRBD1. The CDR3 is 15 amino acids. Germline V lookup: CDR1 SEHNR, CDR2 FQNEAQ (reference sequence). V lost 4 bases to trimming and J lost 7 bases; unmatched junction nucleotides: 5. CDR3: CASSSQGALNSPLHF. In nucleotides, the CDR3 is TGTGCCAGCAGCTCACAGGGGGCGCTGAATTCACCCCTCCACTTT.

This clone was counted only a few times. The genes are TRBV11-2 and TRBJ2-7; TRBD2 agrees at 9 bases. In germline, CDR1 is SGHAT, CDR2 FQNNGV. CDR3 length: 14 amino acids. The V segment lost 4 bases and the J segment 10 bases; nucleotides outside the gene matches: 11. CDR3 loop: CASSSWRGGPGQYF. DNA of the CDR3: TGTGCCAGCAGCTCATGGCGGGGGGGGCCGGGACAGTACTTC.

A few counts support this clone. The chain joins TRBV19 to TRBJ1-1; TRBD1 matches at 11 bases. V lost 6 bases, J lost 5 bases, and 5 bases stayed unmatched. Germline V gene sequence: CDR1 LNHDA, CDR2 SQIVND (reference sequence). This CDR3 has 14 residues. The CDR3 sequence is CASSGTGGRTEAFF. Here the CDR3 DNA reads TGTGCCAGTAGCGGGACAGGGGGAAGAACTGAAGCTTTCTTT.

This chain joins TRBV4-3 and TRBJ1-1, with TRBD1 as a possible D gene (5 bases). V dropped 6 bases and J dropped 1 base, with 12 bases sitting between them. The CDR3 covers 14 residues. Germline V gene lookup returns CDR1 LGHNA and CDR2 YSLEER. The CDR3 spells CASRGLLKNTEAFF. CDR3 DNA sequence: TGCGCCAGCAGGGGACTTTTGAAGAACACTGAAGCTTTCTTT.

This rearrangement joins TRBV5-6 to TRBJ2-5; possible D gene TRBD1, 6 bases. The CDR3 loop spans 13 amino acids. Germline V gene data show CDR1 as SGHDT and CDR2 as YYEEEE. Trimming left V 4 bases short and J 4 bases short, with 11 bases between. CDR3 DNA: TGTGCCAGCAGCCCTAGAGGGGGAGAGACCCAGTACTTC. This encodes CASSPRGGETQYF.

This clone has more than one count but fewer than ten. The rearrangement links TRBV7-2 to TRBJ2-1, with D perhaps TRBD1 (6 bases). The CDR3 has 13 amino acids. Germline V gene data show CDR1 as SGHTA and CDR2 as FQGNSA. V lost 5 bases, J lost 13 bases, and 18 bases lay in between. For the CDR3, the DNA is TGTGCCAGCAGCGCAACAGGGTCCCAGTTTCAGTTCTTC. This sequence encodes CASSATGSQFQFF.

This clone was seen a few times. CDR3 in amino acids: CASSRQRPRGKDSNTEAFF. Here the CDR3 DNA reads TGTGCCAGCTCGCGACAAAGGCCTCGTGGTAAAGATTCGAACACTGAAGCTTTCTTT. The gene calls are TRBV18 and TRBJ1-1; D call uncertain. The CDR3 loop spans 19 amino acids. Trimming removed 6 bases from V and 1 base from J, with 27 bases in between. CDR1 and CDR2 from the germline V gene are KGHSH and LQKENI.

The sample holds a few counts of this clone. The CDR3 region has the DNA TGCGCCAGCAGCCGACGCCCCAGCGGGGGGACCGAGGGGAGTGAGCAGTTCTTC. It translates to CASSRRPSGGTEGSEQFF. The V and J genes are TRBV4-3 and TRBJ2-1; the match to TRBD2 covers 9 bases. This CDR3 region has 18 residues. Trimming cost V 4 bases and J 9 bases; bases outside gene matches: 19. Germline V gene lookup returns CDR1 LGHNA and CDR2 YSLEER.

V usage is TRBV5-1 and J usage is TRBJ2-3; D not resolved. CDR1 and CDR2 (germline): SGHRS, YFSETQ. The V end lost 4 bases, the J end lost 2 bases, and 11 bases lay between the germline ends. This CDR3 is 14 amino acids long. CDR3 sequence reads: CASSPERPTDTQYF. In DNA form, the CDR3 reads TGCGCCAGCAGCCCGGAGCGCCCCACAGATACGCAGTATTTT.

About this clone itself: This CDR3 is also generated by other DNA sequences in the sample. This chain joins TRBV5-1 and TRBJ1-6; D is undetermined. This CDR3 has 14 residues. The germline V and J ends were trimmed by 1 base and 7 bases, with 9 bases remaining between them. Germline V gene lookup returns CDR1 SGHRS and CDR2 YFSETQ. The CDR3 sequence is CASSLLTENSPLHF. CDR3 DNA sequence: TGCGCCAGCAGCTTGTTAACGGAGAATTCACCCCTCCACTTT.

This chain joins TRBV18 and TRBJ2-5; 8 bases are a match to TRBD1. Germline V CDR1 and CDR2: KGHSH, LQKENI. The CDR3 has 15 amino acids. The V segment lost 2 bases and the J segment 5 bases; nucleotides outside the gene matches: 7. The CDR3 DNA reads as TGTGCCAGCTCACCAACAGGGGGAAGAGCTGAGACCCAGTACTTC. It encodes CASSPTGGRAETQYF.

This clone was seen only once. The chain employs TRBV6-5 and TRBJ2-7; a possible D gene is TRBD2 (5 bases). The V and J ends lost 5 bases and 5 bases respectively, with 10 bases between them. The CDR3 totals 12 residues. CDR1 is MNHEY, CDR2 SVGAGI, per germline. Here the CDR3 DNA reads TGTGCCAGCAGTCATCCCGGGAACGAGCAGTACTTC. Protein product: CASSHPGNEQYF.